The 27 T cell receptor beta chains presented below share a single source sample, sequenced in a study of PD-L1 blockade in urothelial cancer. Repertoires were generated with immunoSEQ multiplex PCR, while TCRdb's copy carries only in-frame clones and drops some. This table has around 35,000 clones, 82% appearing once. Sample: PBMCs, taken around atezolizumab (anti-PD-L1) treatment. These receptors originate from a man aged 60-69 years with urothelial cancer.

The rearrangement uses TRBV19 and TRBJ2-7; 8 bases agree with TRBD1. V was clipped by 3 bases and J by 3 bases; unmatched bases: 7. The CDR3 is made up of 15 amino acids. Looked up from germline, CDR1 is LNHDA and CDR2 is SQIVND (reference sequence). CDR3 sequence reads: CASSIQQGGFYEQYF. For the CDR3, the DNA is TGTGCCAGTAGTATCCAACAGGGGGGCTTCTACGAGCAGTACTTC.

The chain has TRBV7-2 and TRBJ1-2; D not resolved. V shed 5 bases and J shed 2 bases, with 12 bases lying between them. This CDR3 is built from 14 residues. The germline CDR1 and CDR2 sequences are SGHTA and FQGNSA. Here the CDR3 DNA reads TGTGCCAGCAGCCCCCAAATCCAGAACTATGGCTACACCTTC. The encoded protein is CASSPQIQNYGYTF.

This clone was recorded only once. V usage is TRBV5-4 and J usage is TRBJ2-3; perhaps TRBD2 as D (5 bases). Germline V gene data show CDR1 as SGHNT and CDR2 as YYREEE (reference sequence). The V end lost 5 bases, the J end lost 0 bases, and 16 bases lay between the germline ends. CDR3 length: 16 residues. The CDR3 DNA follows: TGTGCCAGCAGTTTAGAACTAGGCACGAGCACAGATACGCAGTATTTT. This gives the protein CASSLELGTSTDTQYF. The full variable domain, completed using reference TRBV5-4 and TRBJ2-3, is ETGVTQSPTHLIKTRGQQVTLRCSSQSGHNTVSWYQQALGQGPQFIFQYYREEENGRGNFPPRFSGLQFPNYSSELNVNALELDDSALYLCASSLELGTSTDTQYFGPGTRLTVL.

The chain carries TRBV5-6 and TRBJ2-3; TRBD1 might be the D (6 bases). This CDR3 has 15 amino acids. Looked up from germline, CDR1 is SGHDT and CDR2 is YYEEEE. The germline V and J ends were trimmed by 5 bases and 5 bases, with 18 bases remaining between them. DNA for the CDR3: TGTGCCAGCAGTAGTATGGTGAGGGACATAGATACGCAGTATTTT. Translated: CASSSMVRDIDTQYF.

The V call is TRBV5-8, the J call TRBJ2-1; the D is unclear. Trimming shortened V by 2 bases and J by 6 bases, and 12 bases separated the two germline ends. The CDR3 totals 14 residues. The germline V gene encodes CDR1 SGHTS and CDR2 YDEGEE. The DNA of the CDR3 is TGTGCCAGCAGCTTCGACACGGCGATCAATGAGCAGTTCTTC. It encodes CASSFDTAINEQFF.

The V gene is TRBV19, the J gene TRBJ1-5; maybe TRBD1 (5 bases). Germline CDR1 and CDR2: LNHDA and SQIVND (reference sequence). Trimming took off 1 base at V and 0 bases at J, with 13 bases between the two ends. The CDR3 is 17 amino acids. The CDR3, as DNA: TGTGCCAGTAGTATAGGCGCGGGGGAATCTAGCAATCAGCCCCAGCATTTT. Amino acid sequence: CASSIGAGESSNQPQHF.

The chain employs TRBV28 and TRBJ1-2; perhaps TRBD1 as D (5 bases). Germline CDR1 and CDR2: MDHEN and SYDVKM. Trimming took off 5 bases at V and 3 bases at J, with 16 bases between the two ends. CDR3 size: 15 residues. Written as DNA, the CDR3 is TGTGCCAGCAGTCCCCCGGGGGGGTGGGACTATGGCTACACCTTC. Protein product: CASSPPGGWDYGYTF.

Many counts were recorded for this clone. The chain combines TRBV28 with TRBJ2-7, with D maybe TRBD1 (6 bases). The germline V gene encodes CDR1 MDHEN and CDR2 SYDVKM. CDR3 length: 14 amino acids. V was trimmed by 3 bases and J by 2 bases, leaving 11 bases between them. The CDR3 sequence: CASSFIQGTYEQYF. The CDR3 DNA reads TGTGCCAGCAGTTTTATTCAGGGGACCTACGAGCAGTACTTC.

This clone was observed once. CDR3 nucleotides: TGTGCCAGTAGTAGCTTGCAGGGGCGGGAGACCCAGTACTTC. Translation: CASSSLQGRETQYF. The V call is TRBV19, the J call TRBJ2-5; D is perhaps TRBD1 (6 bases). The CDR3 loop spans 14 amino acids. The germline V gene encodes CDR1 LNHDA and CDR2 SQIVND (reference sequence). V lost 4 bases and J lost 5, with 14 bases in between.

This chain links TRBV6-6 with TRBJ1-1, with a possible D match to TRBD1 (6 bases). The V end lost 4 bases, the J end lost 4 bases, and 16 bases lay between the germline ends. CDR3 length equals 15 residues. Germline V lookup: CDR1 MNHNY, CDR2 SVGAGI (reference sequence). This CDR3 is CASSSPQGPGTEAFF. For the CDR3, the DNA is TGTGCCAGCAGTTCGCCACAGGGTCCGGGCACTGAAGCTTTCTTT.

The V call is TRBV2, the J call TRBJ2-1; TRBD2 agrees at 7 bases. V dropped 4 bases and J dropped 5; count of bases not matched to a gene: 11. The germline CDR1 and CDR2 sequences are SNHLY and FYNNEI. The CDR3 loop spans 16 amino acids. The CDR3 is CASSASGVHFHNEQFF. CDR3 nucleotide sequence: TGTGCCAGCAGTGCAAGCGGGGTCCACTTCCACAATGAGCAGTTCTTC.

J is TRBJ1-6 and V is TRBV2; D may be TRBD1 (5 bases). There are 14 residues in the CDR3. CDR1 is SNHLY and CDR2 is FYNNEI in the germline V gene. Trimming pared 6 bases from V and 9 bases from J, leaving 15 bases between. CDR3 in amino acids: CASRGGTSGSPLHF. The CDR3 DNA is TGTGCCAGCAGGGGCGGGACGTCAGGTTCACCCCTCCACTTT.

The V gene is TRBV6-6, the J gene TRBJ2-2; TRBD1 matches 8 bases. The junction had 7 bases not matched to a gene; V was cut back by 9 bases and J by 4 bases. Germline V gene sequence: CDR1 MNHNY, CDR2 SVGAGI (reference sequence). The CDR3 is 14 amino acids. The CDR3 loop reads CASQTGVSTGELFF. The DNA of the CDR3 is TGTGCCAGTCAGACAGGGGTGAGCACCGGGGAGCTGTTTTTT.

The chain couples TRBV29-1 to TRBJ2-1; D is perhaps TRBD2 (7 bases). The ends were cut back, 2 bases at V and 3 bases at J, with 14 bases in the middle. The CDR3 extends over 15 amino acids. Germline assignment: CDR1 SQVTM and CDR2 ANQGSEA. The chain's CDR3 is CSVELMGGLYNEQFF. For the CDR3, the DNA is TGCAGCGTTGAATTGATGGGGGGGCTCTACAATGAGCAGTTCTTC.

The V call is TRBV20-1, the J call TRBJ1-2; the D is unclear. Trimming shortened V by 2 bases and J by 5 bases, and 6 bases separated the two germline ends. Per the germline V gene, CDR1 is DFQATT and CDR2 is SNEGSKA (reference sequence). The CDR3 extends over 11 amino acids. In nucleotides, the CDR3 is TGCAGTGCTAGAACGGGGTATGGCTACACCTTC. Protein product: CSARTGYGYTF.

The CDR3 loop reads CAWSLGLAGITDTQYF. The CDR3 bases are TGTGCCTGGAGCCTCGGACTAGCGGGGATTACAGATACGCAGTATTTT. V and J are TRBV30 and TRBJ2-3; 12 nucleotides align to TRBD2. The germline V gene encodes CDR1 GTSNPN and CDR2 SVGIG (reference sequence). The CDR3 runs to 16 residues. Trimming at V came to 3 bases and at J to 3 bases, leaving 7 bases not matched to a gene.

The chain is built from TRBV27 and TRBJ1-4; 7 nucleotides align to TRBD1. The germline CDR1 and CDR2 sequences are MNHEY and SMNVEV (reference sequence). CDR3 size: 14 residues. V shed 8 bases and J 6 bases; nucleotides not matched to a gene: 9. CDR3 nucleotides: TGTGCCAGCTCCGCAGGGGGTTCCGATGAAAAACTGTTTTTT. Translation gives CASSAGGSDEKLFF.

The CDR3 region has the DNA TGTGCCAGCAGTCCCGCGGGGAAGGTGGGTGGCTACACCTTC. Its translation: CASSPAGKVGGYTF. The chain links TRBV27 to TRBJ1-2; D unclear. This CDR3 is built from 14 residues. V dropped 5 bases and J dropped 7 bases, with 17 bases sitting between them. Per the germline V gene, CDR1 is MNHEY and CDR2 is SMNVEV (reference sequence).

The DNA of the CDR3 is TGTGCCAGCAGCTTGGTACAGGGGGCGGACGGGGAGCTGTTTTTT. It yields the protein CASSLVQGADGELFF. V usage is TRBV5-4 and J usage is TRBJ2-2, with TRBD1 matching 9 bases. The germline gives CDR1 SGHNT, CDR2 YYREEE (reference sequence). The CDR3 is made up of 15 amino acids. V lost 0 bases and J lost 7; bases outside the gene matches: 4.

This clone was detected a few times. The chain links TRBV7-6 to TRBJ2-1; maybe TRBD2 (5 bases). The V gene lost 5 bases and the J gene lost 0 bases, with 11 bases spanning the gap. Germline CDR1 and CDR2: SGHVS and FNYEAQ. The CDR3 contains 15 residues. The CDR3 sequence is CASSQRGSSYNEQFF. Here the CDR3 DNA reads TGTGCCAGCAGCCAGAGAGGGAGCTCCTACAATGAGCAGTTCTTC. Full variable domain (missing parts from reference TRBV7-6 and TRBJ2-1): GAGVSQSPRYKVTKRGQDVALRCDPISGHVSLYWYRQALGQGPEFLTYFNYEAQQDKSGLPNDRFSAERPEGSISTLTIQRTEQRDSAMYRCASSQRGSSYNEQFFGPGTRLTVL.

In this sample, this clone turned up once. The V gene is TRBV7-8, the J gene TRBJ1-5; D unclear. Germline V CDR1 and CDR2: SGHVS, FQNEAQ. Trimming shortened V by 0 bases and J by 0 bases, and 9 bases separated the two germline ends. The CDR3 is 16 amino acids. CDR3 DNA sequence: TGTGCCAGCAGCTTAGCTCACAGAAATAGCAATCAGCCCCAGCATTTT. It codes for CASSLAHRNSNQPQHF. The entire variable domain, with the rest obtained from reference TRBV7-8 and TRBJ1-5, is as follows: GAGVSQSPRYKVAKRGQDVALRCDPISGHVSLFWYQQALGQGPEFLTYFQNEAQLDKSGLPSDRFFAERPEGSVSTLKIQRTQQEDSAVYLCASSLAHRNSNQPQHFGDGTRLSIL.

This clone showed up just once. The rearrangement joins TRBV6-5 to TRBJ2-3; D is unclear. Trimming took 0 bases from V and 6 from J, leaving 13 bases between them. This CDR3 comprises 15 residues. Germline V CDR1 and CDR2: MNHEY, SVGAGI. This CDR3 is CASSYSGVGPDTQYF. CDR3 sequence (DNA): TGTGCCAGCAGTTACTCGGGCGTGGGCCCCGATACGCAGTATTTT.

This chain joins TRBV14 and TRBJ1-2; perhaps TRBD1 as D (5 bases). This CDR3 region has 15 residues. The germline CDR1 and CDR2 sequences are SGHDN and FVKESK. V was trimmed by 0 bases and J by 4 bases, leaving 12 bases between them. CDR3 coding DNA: TGTGCCAGCAGCCAAGATTTGGCCAGGGCCTATGGCTACACCTTC. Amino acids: CASSQDLARAYGYTF.

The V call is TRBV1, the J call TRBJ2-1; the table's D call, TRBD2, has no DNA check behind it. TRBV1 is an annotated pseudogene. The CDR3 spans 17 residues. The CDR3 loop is CTSSRTSGGLSYNEQFF. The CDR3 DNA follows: TGCACCAGCAGCCGAACTAGCGGGGGGCTCTCCTACAATGAGCAGTTCTTC.

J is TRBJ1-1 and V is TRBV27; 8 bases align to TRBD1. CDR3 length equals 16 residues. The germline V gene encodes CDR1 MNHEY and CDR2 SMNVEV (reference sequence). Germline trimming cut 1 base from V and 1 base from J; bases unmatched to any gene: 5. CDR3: CASSLWTGNGNTEAFF. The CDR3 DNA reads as TGTGCCAGCAGTTTATGGACAGGGAATGGGAACACTGAAGCTTTCTTT.

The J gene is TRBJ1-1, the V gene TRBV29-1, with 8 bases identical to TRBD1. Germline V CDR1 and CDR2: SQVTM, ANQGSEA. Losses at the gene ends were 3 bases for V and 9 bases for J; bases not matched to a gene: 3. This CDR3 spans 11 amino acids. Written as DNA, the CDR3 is TGCAGCGTTGATACAGGGGGAAAAGCTTTCTTT. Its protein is CSVDTGGKAFF.

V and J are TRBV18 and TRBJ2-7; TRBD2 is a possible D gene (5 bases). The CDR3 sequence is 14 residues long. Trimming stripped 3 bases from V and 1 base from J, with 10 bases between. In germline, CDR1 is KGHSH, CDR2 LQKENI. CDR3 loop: CASSPGLESYEQYF. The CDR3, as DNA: TGTGCCAGCTCACCCGGACTCGAATCCTACGAGCAGTACTTC.